The 31 T cell receptor beta chains reported below all come from one sample, sequenced in a study of metastatic and nonmetastatic thyroid tumors. TCRdb re-called the PCR reads via MiXCR. The table includes around 42,000 clones, roughly an eighth detected once. Thyroid surgery was preceded by no treatment in any patient. The material sequenced was blood. The receptors were gathered from a male donor with papillary thyroid cancer or a benign thyroid nodule (not recorded which). Some clones in this sample may be carry-over from other donors' samples.

This clone was recorded at least ten times. CDR3 loop: CASSLGQGSEKLFF. CDR3 DNA sequence: TGTGCCAGCAGCTTAGGACAGGGTAGCGAAAAACTGTTTTTT. The chain links TRBV7-9 to TRBJ1-4, with 7 bases identical to TRBD1. CDR1 is SEHNR, CDR2 FQNEAQ, per germline (reference sequence). The CDR3 length is 14 residues. V lost 1 base, J lost 8 bases, and 4 bases stayed unmatched.

V usage is TRBV6-1 and J usage is TRBJ2-1; 10 nucleotides line up with TRBD2. V was clipped by 5 bases and J by 6 bases; unmatched bases: 7. The CDR3 has 15 residues. Per the germline V gene, CDR1 is MNHNS and CDR2 is SASEGT. CDR3 protein: CASSPLAGVGNEQFF. DNA for the CDR3: TGTGCCAGCAGTCCTCTAGCGGGAGTTGGCAATGAGCAGTTCTTC.

This sequence joins TRBV7-2 and TRBJ2-7; D is possibly TRBD2 (6 bases). The germline CDR1 and CDR2 sequences are SGHTA and FQGNSA. Trimming took 4 bases from V and 6 from J, leaving 16 bases between them. This CDR3 is 14 amino acids long. The CDR3 nucleotides read TGTGCCAGCAGCTCCGGGACTGGGAACTGCGAGCAGTACTTC. Amino acid sequence: CASSSGTGNCEQYF.

This clone was detected ten times or more. V and J are TRBV24-1 and TRBJ2-7; possibly TRBD1 or TRBD2 for D (5 bases each). Trimming left V 3 bases short and J 1 base short, with 12 bases between. The germline V gene has CDR1 KGHDR and CDR2 SFDVKD. This CDR3 has 15 amino acids. This CDR3 reads CATSDPGLGSYEQYF. The CDR3 region has the DNA TGTGCCACCAGTGATCCGGGGCTCGGGTCCTACGAGCAGTACTTC.

As regards this clone: Given a much more abundant clone one base away, this may be a read error. The chain links TRBV11-3 to TRBJ2-1; tentative D call: TRBD1 (6 bases). The CDR3 totals 13 residues. Trimming cost V 5 bases and J 13 bases, with 18 bases left between them. Germline V lookup: CDR1 SGHNT, CDR2 YENEEA. The CDR3 nucleotides read TGTGCCAGCAGCGACACAGGGTGGAGTGATCAGTTCTTC. Translation: CASSDTGWSDQFF.

This clone appeared many times. V and J are TRBV6-1 and TRBJ1-5; no firm D call. CDR1 and CDR2 (germline): MNHNS, SASEGT. V dropped 6 bases and J dropped 7 bases, with 10 bases sitting between them. The CDR3 contains 12 residues. CDR3 sequence: CASSPVNQPQHF. The CDR3 DNA follows: TGTGCCAGCAGCCCGGTAAACCAGCCCCAGCATTTT.

There are many counts of this clone. The CDR3 DNA reads as TGTGCCAGCAGCTTAGTGAAGACTAGCGGGAGTAACAATGAGCAGTTCTTC. Protein product: CASSLVKTSGSNNEQFF. V and J are TRBV11-2 and TRBJ2-1, with 12 bases identical to TRBD2. The CDR3 consists of 17 residues. Trimming took 1 base from V and 5 from J; bases not matched to a gene: 6. In germline, CDR1 is SGHAT, CDR2 FQNNGV.

In the case of this clone: A much bigger clone sits one base away, suggesting this may be a read error. The chain carries TRBV7-8 and TRBJ1-4, with D unclear. Trimming shortened V by 0 bases and J by 8 bases, and 16 bases separated the two germline ends. The CDR3 covers 16 residues. Germline V CDR1 and CDR2: SGHVS, FQNEAQ. The CDR3 here is CASSLALIGWREKLFF. CDR3 nucleotides: TGTGCCAGCAGCTTAGCGCTCATCGGGTGGCGGGAAAAACTGTTTTTT.

This clone is categorized as medium-sized. The chain couples TRBV27 to TRBJ2-7; D remains ambiguous. The CDR3 sequence is 14 residues long. CDR1 and CDR2 (germline): MNHEY, SMNVEV (reference sequence). V gave up 0 bases and J gave up 1 base, with 7 bases separating them. As DNA, the CDR3 is TGTGCCAGCAGTTTATCTCGGATTTCCTACGAGCAGTACTTC. Its protein product is CASSLSRISYEQYF.

This clone was seen many times. Germline is not matched at one junction end, which may reflect a read error. The J gene is TRBJ2-1, the V gene TRBV7-2; the D gene is possibly TRBD1 (6 bases). The CDR3 spans 14 residues. CDR1 and CDR2 (germline): SGHTA, FQGNSA. CDR3 in DNA: TGTGTCAGCAGCCCGGGACACGCATACAATGAGCAGTTCTTC. It codes for CVSSPGHAYNEQFF.

This clone was seen repeatedly, ten times or more. V gene TRBV20-1 combines with J gene TRBJ1-1; D unclear. V was clipped by 6 bases and J by 6 bases, with 17 bases between them. Germline CDR1 reads DFQATT; CDR2 reads SNEGSKA (reference sequence). There are 13 residues in the CDR3. The CDR3 region has the DNA TGCAGTGCAAAGTCCCCCCGCGTCGCTGAAGCTTTCTTT. Its translation is CSAKSPRVAEAFF.

There are many counts of this clone. This chain links TRBV6-2 or TRBV6-3 with TRBJ2-5; 7 positions agree with TRBD2. J was trimmed by 3 bases and V by 2 bases; bases with no gene match: 0. The germline V gene has CDR1 MNHEY and CDR2 SVGEGT. This CDR3 is 13 amino acids long. The DNA of the CDR3 is TGTGCCAGCAGTTACGGGGGGGAAGAGACCCAGTACTTC. Protein: CASSYGGEETQYF.

Comment on this clone: This sequence may be a read error, since a much larger clone differs from it by one base. The V call is TRBV5-1, the J call TRBJ2-5; D unresolved. Germline lookup yields CDR1 SGHRS and CDR2 YFSETQ. The length of the CDR3 is 11 residues. The CDR3: CASNLGETQYF. The CDR3 DNA is TGCGCCAGCAACTTGGGCGAGACCCAGTACTTC.

This clone has just a few counts. The rearrangement uses TRBV18 and TRBJ2-2, with TRBD2 as a possible D gene (6 bases). Trimming shortened V by 3 bases and J by 6 bases, and 14 bases separated the two germline ends. Germline CDR1 reads KGHSH; CDR2 reads LQKENI. The CDR3 runs 15 residues. The chain's CDR3 is CASSPAGKLSGELFF. CDR3 sequence (DNA): TGTGCCAGCTCACCGGCGGGGAAGCTTTCCGGGGAGCTGTTTTTT. Full variable domain (outside the CDR3, taken from reference TRBV18 and TRBJ2-2): NAGVMQNPRHLVRRRGQEARLRCSPMKGHSHVYWYRQLPEEGLKFMVYLQKENIIDESGMPKERFSAEFPKEGPSILRIQQVVRGDSAAYFCASSPAGKLSGELFFGEGSRLTVL.

This clone was found many times. The V call is TRBV24-1, the J call TRBJ1-5; no clear D. Germline V lookup: CDR1 KGHDR, CDR2 SFDVKD. The V and J ends lost 3 bases and 6 bases respectively, with 5 bases between them. The CDR3 loop spans 12 amino acids. DNA of the CDR3: TGTGCCACCAGTGATGACGGTCAGCCCCAGCATTTT. This encodes CATSDDGQPQHF.

This clone was picked up many times. The genes are TRBV9 and TRBJ2-3; either TRBD1 or TRBD2 may supply D (5 bases each). Deletions cut 2 bases from V and 1 base from J, with 14 bases between. The CDR3 extends over 16 amino acids. Looked up from germline, CDR1 is SGDLS and CDR2 is YYNGEE. The chain's CDR3 is CASSVGDLRGTDTQYF. CDR3 nucleotides: TGTGCCAGCAGCGTGGGGGACCTTCGGGGCACAGATACGCAGTATTTT.

This clone was detected ten times or more. The V call is TRBV7-6, the J call TRBJ2-6; D possibly uses TRBD1 or TRBD2 (6 bases each). The CDR3 length is 17 residues. Germline V CDR1 and CDR2: SGHVS, FNYEAQ. With 5 bases removed from V and 6 bases from J, the gap between germline ends came to 20 bases. CDR3 coding DNA: TGTGCCAGCAGCCATTTACCCTCAGGGGAGGAGGCCAACGTCCTGACTTTC. Protein sequence: CASSHLPSGEEANVLTF.

This clone has a count of ten or more. The rearrangement links TRBV27 to TRBJ2-4, with D tentatively TRBD1 (6 bases). With 5 bases removed from V and 7 bases from J, the gap between germline ends came to 18 bases. CDR1 and CDR2 from the germline V gene are MNHEY and SMNVEV (reference sequence). The CDR3 is 15 amino acids. The CDR3 region has the DNA TGTGCCAGCAGTACCCCGACAGGTCACGGTAACATTCAGTACTTC. Amino acid sequence: CASSTPTGHGNIQYF.

This clone has at least ten counts. V and J are TRBV30 and TRBJ2-7; no clear D gene. Trimming shortened V by 5 bases and J by 0 bases, and 5 bases separated the two germline ends. CDR3 length equals 11 residues. CDR1 GTSNPN and CDR2 SVGIG come from the germline V gene (reference sequence). CDR3 DNA sequence: TGTGCCTGGGCTACCTCCTACGAGCAGTACTTC. Translation: CAWATSYEQYF.

This clone occurred many times. The V gene is TRBV5-1, the J gene TRBJ1-3; D not certain. From germline, CDR1 is SGHRS and CDR2 YFSETQ. V lost 0 bases to trimming and J lost 0 bases, with 7 bases between them. This CDR3 is built from 15 residues. The CDR3 bases are TGCGCCAGCAGCTTGGGCGACTTCTCTGGAAACACCATATATTTT. This gives the protein CASSLGDFSGNTIYF. Based on the CDR3 plus reference TRBV5-1 and TRBJ1-3, the full variable domain is KAGVTQTPRYLIKTRGQQVTLSCSPISGHRSVSWYQQTPGQGLQFLFEYFSETQRNKGNFPGRFSGRQFSNSRSEMNVSTLELGDSALYLCASSLGDFSGNTIYFGEGSWLTVV.

This clone came up many times. The chain recombines TRBV11-1 with TRBJ2-1; TRBD2 might be the D (6 bases). V lost 7 bases to trimming and J lost 0 bases, with 16 bases between them. This CDR3 comprises 16 residues. CDR1 SGHAT and CDR2 FQDESV come from the germline V gene (reference sequence). CDR3 protein: CASKPVEGNSYNEQFF. CDR3 DNA sequence: TGTGCCAGCAAACCCGTGGAGGGGAACTCCTACAATGAGCAGTTCTTC.

In this sample, this clone turned up many times. This chain uses TRBV28 with TRBJ2-7; maybe TRBD1 (7 bases). The CDR3 extends over 15 amino acids. Germline V lookup: CDR1 MDHEN, CDR2 SYDVKM. V lost 4 bases and J lost 3, with 16 bases in between. The CDR3 DNA reads as TGTGCCAGCAGTTATCAGGGGGGTATTATCTACGAGCAGTACTTC. Protein product: CASSYQGGIIYEQYF. Filled out from reference TRBV28 and TRBJ2-7, the complete variable domain reads DVKVTQSSRYLVKRTGEKVFLECVQDMDHENMFWYRQDPGLGLRLIYFSYDVKMKEKGDIPEGYSVSREKKERFSLILESASTNQTSMYLCASSYQGGIIYEQYFGPGTRLTVT.

This clone was counted ten times or more. The chain combines TRBV5-1 with TRBJ2-6; weak D call: TRBD1 (6 bases). This CDR3 has 16 amino acids. Trimming pared 0 bases from V and 2 bases from J, leaving 9 bases between. CDR1 is SGHRS and CDR2 is YFSETQ in the germline V gene. The CDR3 region is CASSLANRAGANVLTF. The CDR3 bases are TGCGCCAGCAGCTTGGCCAACAGGGCTGGGGCCAACGTCCTGACTTTC.

The V gene is TRBV3-1, the J gene TRBJ2-1, with 11 bases fitting TRBD1. V lost 0 bases and J lost 5; bases outside the gene matches: 6. Per germline, CDR1 LGHDT and CDR2 YNNKEL (reference sequence). The CDR3 is made up of 17 amino acids. CDR3 loop: CASSQDQRTGGHNEQFF. The DNA for the CDR3 is TGTGCCAGCAGCCAAGACCAAAGGACAGGGGGCCACAATGAGCAGTTCTTC.

In this sample, this clone turned up many times. V is TRBV13 and J is TRBJ2-6, with a tentative D call TRBD2 (6 bases). Germline V gene lookup returns CDR1 PRHDT and CDR2 FYEKMQ (reference sequence). Trimming took off 4 bases at V and 0 bases at J, with 10 bases between the two ends. CDR3 length: 16 residues. The CDR3 DNA reads TGTGCCAGCAGCTCTAGCGCCGGCTCTGGGGCCAACGTCCTGACTTTC. Translating gives CASSSSAGSGANVLTF.

This clone was seen many times. This chain links TRBV12-3 or TRBV12-4 with TRBJ2-4; 7 bases align to TRBD1. The junction had 4 bases not matched to a gene; V was cut back by 2 bases and J by 3 bases. The CDR3 is 15 residues long. CDR3 bases: TGTGCCAGCAGTTTACCCGGGACAGTCAAAAACATTCAGTACTTC. Its protein product is CASSLPGTVKNIQYF.

At least ten counts were recorded for this clone. The rearrangement joins TRBV12-3 or TRBV12-4 to TRBJ1-1; TRBD1 is a possible D gene (5 bases). The V gene lost 3 bases and the J gene lost 0 bases, with 8 bases spanning the gap. The CDR3 runs 14 residues. CDR3 DNA: TGTGCCAGCAGTTTGGGGGGAGTGAACACTGAAGCTTTCTTT. It codes for CASSLGGVNTEAFF.

There are many counts of this clone. The gene calls are TRBV4-1 and TRBJ2-5; TRBD2 matches at 9 bases. CDR3 length: 19 amino acids. CDR1 is MGHRA and CDR2 is YSYEKL in the germline V gene. V lost 1 base, J lost 1 base, and 13 bases stayed unmatched. CDR3 protein: CASSQVVTASGNRQETQYF. In nucleotides, the CDR3 is TGCGCCAGCAGCCAAGTGGTTACGGCTAGCGGGAATCGCCAAGAGACCCAGTACTTC.

This clone was seen ten or more times. V gene TRBV5-4 combines with J gene TRBJ2-1; 12 bases fit TRBD2. V gave up 4 bases and J gave up 14 bases; unmatched junction bases: 10. The CDR3 contains 14 residues. Germline CDR1 and CDR2: SGHNT and YYREEE (reference sequence). DNA of the CDR3: TGTGCCAGCAGCCCGTGGACTAGCGGGGTGATGGAGTTCTTC. Encoded protein: CASSPWTSGVMEFF.

The chain combines TRBV9 with TRBJ2-4; 11 bases fit TRBD1. The CDR3 consists of 16 residues. From germline, CDR1 is SGDLS and CDR2 YYNGEE. V trimming: 3 bases; J trimming: 6 bases; junction bases outside the gene matches: 8. The CDR3 sequence is CASSAGTGGSVNIQYF. The CDR3 region has the DNA TGTGCCAGCAGCGCCGGGACAGGGGGTTCGGTAAACATTCAGTACTTC.

The table lists this clone with many counts. The chain couples TRBV7-6 to TRBJ2-1, with 9 bases identical to TRBD2. J lost 3 bases, V lost 5 bases, and 11 bases had no gene match. Looked up from germline, CDR1 is SGHVS and CDR2 is FNYEAQ. The length of the CDR3 is 17 residues. The CDR3 loop reads CASSPQGYSGGYNEQFF. DNA of the CDR3: TGTGCCAGCAGCCCCCAGGGTTATAGCGGGGGCTACAATGAGCAGTTCTTC.